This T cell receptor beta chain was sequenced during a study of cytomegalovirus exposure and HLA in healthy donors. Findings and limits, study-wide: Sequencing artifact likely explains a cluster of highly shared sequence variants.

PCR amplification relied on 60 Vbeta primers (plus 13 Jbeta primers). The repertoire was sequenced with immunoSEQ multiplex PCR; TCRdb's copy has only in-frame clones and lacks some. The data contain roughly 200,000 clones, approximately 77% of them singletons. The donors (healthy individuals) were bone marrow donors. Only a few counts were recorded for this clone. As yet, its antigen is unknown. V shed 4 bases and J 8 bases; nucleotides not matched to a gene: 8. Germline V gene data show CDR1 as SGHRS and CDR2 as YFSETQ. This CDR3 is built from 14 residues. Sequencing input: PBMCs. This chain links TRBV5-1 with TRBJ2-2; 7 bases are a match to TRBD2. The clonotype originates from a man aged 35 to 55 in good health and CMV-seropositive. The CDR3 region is CASSTRTSGGELFF. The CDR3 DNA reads TGCGCCAGCAGCACAAGGACTAGTGGGGGGGAGCTGTTTTTT.